What follows are 13 T cell receptor beta chains derived from one specimen sequenced in a study of blood T cell repertoires in COVID-19 (dated by TCRdb to the early 2020s). Receptors were amplified or captured by the immunoSEQ multiplex PCR assay. The source is immuneACCESS, and TCRdb retained only in-frame sequences with V and J called. Part of the clones is not carried over; for the studies checked, unresolved V genes explain less than half of this, and the remainder is unexplained. The sample includes around 140,000 clones, with more than 65% observed a single time. In total, the top ten clones hold roughly a tenth of the sample. Material for sequencing was peripheral blood. The receptors here all came from a man aged 55 to 70 with active or convalescent COVID-19.

The V gene is TRBV11-3, the J gene TRBJ2-1; 8 bases fit TRBD2. Germline-derived CDR1 and CDR2 are SGHNT and YENEEA. The CDR3 is 16 residues long. With V trimmed by 5 bases and J by 2 bases, 8 bases remained unmatched. CDR3 sequence (DNA): TGTGCCAGCAGCCCCGGGGGGGGGTACCCCTACAATGAGCAGTTCTTC. This gives the protein CASSPGGGYPYNEQFF.

V is TRBV19 and J is TRBJ1-1, with 10 bases identical to TRBD1. Germline values: CDR1 LNHDA, CDR2 SQIVND (reference sequence). This CDR3 is built from 17 residues. V lost 5 bases, J lost 0 bases, and 9 bases stayed unmatched. CDR3 bases: TGTGCCAGTAGTCTTAGACAGGGGGCAGGAATGAACACTGAAGCTTTCTTT. Encoded protein: CASSLRQGAGMNTEAFF. Complete variable domain (other parts from reference TRBV19 and TRBJ1-1): DGGITQSPKYLFRKEGQNVTLSCEQNLNHDAMYWYRQDPGQGLRLIYYSQIVNDFQKGDIAEGYSVSREKKESFPLTVTSAQKNPTAFYLCASSLRQGAGMNTEAFFGQGTRLTVV.

The rearrangement uses TRBV10-2 and TRBJ2-3, with D possibly matching TRBD2 (6 bases). Trimming shortened V by 7 bases and J by 1 base, and 15 bases separated the two germline ends. Germline loops: CDR1 WSHSY, CDR2 SAAADI. This CDR3 has 15 residues. CDR3 loop: CASKPGPGGTDTQYF. CDR3 in DNA: TGCGCCAGCAAACCGGGGCCGGGGGGCACAGATACGCAGTATTTT.

V gene TRBV19 combines with J gene TRBJ1-1; D call uncertain. The length of the CDR3 is 14 residues. With 3 bases removed from V and 2 bases from J, the gap between germline ends came to 10 bases. Germline values: CDR1 LNHDA, CDR2 SQIVND (reference sequence). The CDR3 loop is CASSIMQDNTEAFF. Here the CDR3 DNA reads TGTGCCAGTAGTATCATGCAGGATAACACTGAAGCTTTCTTT. The variable domain in full, with the rest retrieved from reference TRBV19 and TRBJ1-1, is DGGITQSPKYLFRKEGQNVTLSCEQNLNHDAMYWYRQDPGQGLRLIYYSQIVNDFQKGDIAEGYSVSREKKESFPLTVTSAQKNPTAFYLCASSIMQDNTEAFFGQGTRLTVV.

The chain has TRBV3-1 (or the pseudogene TRBV3-2) and TRBJ2-7; 8 nucleotides match TRBD2. This CDR3 has 13 residues. CDR1 is LGHDT and CDR2 is YNNKEL in the germline V gene (reference sequence). Germline trimming cut 4 bases from V and 3 bases from J; bases unmatched to any gene: 2. The chain's CDR3 is CASSPAGDYEQYF. In DNA form, the CDR3 reads TGTGCCAGCAGCCCAGCGGGGGACTACGAGCAGTACTTC.

As to this clone: Within the sample, other DNA sequences also encode this same CDR3. V gene TRBV30 combines with J gene TRBJ1-5, with D possibly being TRBD1 (6 bases). This CDR3 contains 13 residues. Per germline, CDR1 GTSNPN and CDR2 SVGIG (reference sequence). Trimming removed 0 bases at V and 4 bases at J, with 7 bases between. In nucleotides, the CDR3 is TGTGCCTGGAGTGTACAGGGTAATCAGCCCCAGCATTTT. The encoded protein is CAWSVQGNQPQHF.

The CDR3 region is CASSFRVTSGYDGELFF. DNA for the CDR3: TGTGCCAGCAGTTTTCGCGTGACTAGCGGGTATGACGGGGAGCTGTTTTTT. The chain joins TRBV28 to TRBJ2-2; 10 bases map to TRBD2. CDR1 is MDHEN, CDR2 SYDVKM, per germline. V lost 3 bases, J lost 7 bases, and 11 bases stayed unmatched. The CDR3 consists of 17 residues. The full variable domain, its missing parts supplied by reference TRBV28 and TRBJ2-2, is DVKVTQSSRYLVKRTGEKVFLECVQDMDHENMFWYRQDPGLGLRLIYFSYDVKMKEKGDIPEGYSVSREKKERFSLILESASTNQTSMYLCASSFRVTSGYDGELFFGEGSRLTVL.

Only a few counts were recorded for this clone. This chain joins TRBV30 and TRBJ1-5, with 9 bases matching TRBD1. J gave up 4 bases and V 1 base, and 2 bases lay outside the gene matches. Germline V CDR1 and CDR2: GTSNPN, SVGIG (reference sequence). There are 14 residues in the CDR3. The CDR3 region is CAWSAGQGNQPQHF. As DNA, the CDR3 is TGTGCCTGGAGTGCAGGACAGGGGAATCAGCCCCAGCATTTT. Full variable domain (remainder filled in from reference TRBV30 and TRBJ1-5): SQTIHQWPATLVQPVGSPLSLECTVEGTSNPNLYWYRQAAGRGLQLLFYSVGIGQISSEVPQNLSASRPQDRQFILSSKKLLLSDSGFYLCAWSAGQGNQPQHFGDGTRLSIL.

The V gene is TRBV28, the J gene TRBJ2-7, with 10 bases aligning to TRBD2. The CDR3 runs 14 residues. V was pared by 6 bases and J by 0 bases, with 2 bases of the junction left unmatched. In germline, CDR1 is MDHEN, CDR2 SYDVKM. CDR3 nucleotides: TGTGCCAGCAGAGCGGGAGGGAGCTCCTACGAGCAGTACGTC. This sequence encodes CASRAGGSSYEQYV.

J is TRBJ1-5 and V is TRBV4-3, with D possibly matching TRBD1 (6 bases). The length of the CDR3 is 15 residues. CDR1 and CDR2 (germline): LGHNA, YSLEER. Trimming left V 0 bases short and J 10 bases short, with 16 bases between. The CDR3 reads CASSQDRGIFFPQHF. The CDR3 DNA sequence: TGCGCCAGCAGCCAAGACAGGGGTATTTTTTTCCCCCAGCATTTT.

The chain recombines TRBV4-1 with TRBJ1-2; D gene unclear. This CDR3 is 13 amino acids long. Germline CDR1 is MGHRA and CDR2 is YSYEKL. The V end was cut by 0 bases, the J end by 8 bases, with 10 bases between. Here the CDR3 DNA reads TGCGCCAGCAGCCAAGATCGAGGAAGAGGCTACACCTTC. This sequence encodes CASSQDRGRGYTF.

V usage is TRBV9 and J usage is TRBJ1-1, with TRBD1 as a possible D gene (5 bases). CDR3 size: 14 residues. V lost 0 bases and J lost 5, with 11 bases in between. From germline, CDR1 is SGDLS and CDR2 YYNGEE. The chain's CDR3 is CASSVATGLTEAFF. For the CDR3, the DNA is TGTGCCAGCAGCGTAGCAACAGGTCTAACTGAAGCTTTCTTT. The full variable domain, in which reference TRBV9 and TRBJ1-1 provide the parts outside the CDR3, is DSGVTQTPKHLITATGQRVTLRCSPRSGDLSVYWYQQSLDQGLQFLIQYYNGEERAKGNILERFSAQQFPDLHSELNLSSLELGDSALYFCASSVATGLTEAFFGQGTRLTVV.

The chain couples TRBV10-3 to TRBJ2-7, with D possibly matching TRBD1 (6 bases). This CDR3 has 16 amino acids. The germline V gene has CDR1 ENHRY and CDR2 SYGVKD. With 3 bases removed from V and 0 bases from J, the gap between germline ends came to 15 bases. The CDR3 is CAISDSGTSLSYEQYV. In DNA form, the CDR3 reads TGTGCCATCAGTGACTCGGGGACATCCCTCTCCTACGAGCAGTACGTC.